This passage covers 21 T cell receptor beta chains from one sample sequenced in a study of metastatic and nonmetastatic thyroid tumors. The entire patient cohort was treatment-naive prior to thyroid surgery. TCRdb re-processed the PCR reads through MiXCR. Of approximately 30,000 clones in the sample, around 17% were seen once. Source material: blood. The receptors derive from a female donor with papillary thyroid cancer or a benign thyroid nodule (not recorded which). Some clones in this sample may be carry-over from other donors' samples.

This clone was observed a few times. The chain links TRBV28 to TRBJ2-1; 9 nucleotides align to TRBD2. CDR1 and CDR2 (germline): MDHEN, SYDVKM. The CDR3 sequence is 15 residues long. The V gene end was trimmed by 6 bases and the J gene end by 9 bases; junction bases not matched to a gene: 12. In nucleotides, the CDR3 is TGTGCCAGCAGGTCCGGGACTAGCATGAGTGGTGAGCAGTTCTTC. This codes for CASRSGTSMSGEQFF. The complete variable domain, with remaining parts taken from reference TRBV28 and TRBJ2-1, reads DVKVTQSSRYLVKRTGEKVFLECVQDMDHENMFWYRQDPGLGLRLIYFSYDVKMKEKGDIPEGYSVSREKKERFSLILESASTNQTSMYLCASRSGTSMSGEQFFGPGTRLTVL.

In its sample, this clone was seen many times. The chain joins TRBV15 to TRBJ1-1; no definite D call. Trimming took off 0 bases at V and 1 base at J, with 9 bases between the two ends. The CDR3 consists of 15 residues. Germline values: CDR1 LNHNV, CDR2 YYDKDF (reference sequence). The CDR3 sequence: CATSRDQVGNTEAFF. CDR3 nucleotides: TGTGCCACCAGCAGAGATCAGGTGGGGAACACTGAAGCTTTCTTT.

There are many counts of this clone. A much larger clone lies one base from this, so it may be a read error. V gene TRBV5-1 combines with J gene TRBJ2-7; 7 positions match TRBD2. The CDR3 extends over 13 amino acids. The germline CDR1 and CDR2 sequences are SGHRS and YFSETQ. The CDR3 coding sequence is TGCACCAGCAGCTTGAGTAGCGGGTACGAGCAGTACTTC. It codes for CTSSLSSGYEQYF.

This clone was counted ten times or more. V is TRBV30 and J is TRBJ2-7, with a weak D call TRBD1 (5 bases). This CDR3 has 15 residues. Trimming took off 0 bases at V and 3 bases at J, with 15 bases between the two ends. CDR1 and CDR2 from the germline V gene are GTSNPN and SVGIG (reference sequence). For the CDR3, the DNA is TGTGCCTGGAGTGTAGGAGAGTCACAGGACTACGAGCAGTACTTC. This codes for CAWSVGESQDYEQYF.

This clone was seen repeatedly, ten times or more. The chain couples TRBV6-1 to TRBJ2-3, with a tentative D call TRBD2 (6 bases). Deletions cut 4 bases from V and 1 base from J, with 15 bases between. The CDR3 is made up of 16 amino acids. CDR1 is MNHNS, CDR2 SASEGT, per germline. CDR3 bases: TGTGCCAGCAGTGGGGACTGGGGGGTAGGCACAGATACGCAGTATTTT. Translated: CASSGDWGVGTDTQYF.

There are many counts of this clone. CDR3: CASTPGLVTSGANVLTF. As DNA, the CDR3 is TGTGCCAGTACACCGGGACTAGTAACCTCTGGGGCCAACGTCCTGACTTTC. The chain carries TRBV19 and TRBJ2-6; 8 bases line up with TRBD2. Germline CDR1 reads LNHDA; CDR2 reads SQIVND (reference sequence). J lost 0 bases, V lost 7 bases, and 8 bases had no gene match. CDR3 size: 17 residues.

This clone occurred many times. The chain carries TRBV30 and TRBJ2-2, with D unclear. Germline V gene lookup returns CDR1 GTSNPN and CDR2 SVGIG (reference sequence). The length of the CDR3 is 13 residues. V lost 6 bases and J 1 base, leaving 9 bases between the germline ends. CDR3 loop: CACTLWNTGELFF. CDR3 DNA: TGTGCCTGTACCCTCTGGAACACCGGGGAGCTGTTTTTT.

The chain has TRBV9 and TRBJ2-5; D perhaps matches TRBD2 (6 bases). Germline V gives CDR1 SGDLS, CDR2 YYNGEE. CDR3 length: 15 residues. The V gene lost 4 bases and the J gene lost 2 bases, with 15 bases spanning the gap. CDR3 in amino acids: CASSSRSGYQETQYF. The DNA for the CDR3 is TGTGCCAGCAGCTCCCGTAGCGGTTATCAAGAGACCCAGTACTTC.

This clone was seen more than once but under ten times. A much larger clone is a single base away; this may be a read error. Because it lacks the conserved phenylalanine or tryptophan at the end, this CDR3 is likely a read error. The chain has TRBV6-4 and TRBJ2-3, with D hard to call. The germline V gene encodes CDR1 MRHNA and CDR2 SNTAGT. The CDR3 spans 13 residues. V was shortened by 2 bases and J by 2 bases, with 5 bases between the two germline ends. This chain's CDR3 is CASSDTSTDTQYL. In nucleotides, the CDR3 is TGTGCCAGCAGTGACACCTCCACAGATACGCAGTATCTT.

This clone was seen repeatedly, ten times or more. The gene calls are TRBV20-1 and TRBJ1-5; D call uncertain. Germline V lookup: CDR1 DFQATT, CDR2 SNEGSKA (reference sequence). Trimming stripped 5 bases from V and 3 bases from J, with 17 bases between. The CDR3 spans 15 residues. The CDR3 nucleotides read TGCAGTGCTCTCACGTGGGGTGAGGACAATCAGCCCCAGCATTTT. It is translated as CSALTWGEDNQPQHF.

The chain carries TRBV6-1 and TRBJ1-5, with 10 nucleotides matching TRBD1. V was clipped by 0 bases and J by 7 bases; unmatched bases: 3. Germline assignment: CDR1 MNHNS and CDR2 SASEGT. This CDR3 is 15 amino acids long. The CDR3 nucleotides are TGTGCCAGCAGTGAAGCTGACAGGGGGCGGCAGCCCCAGCATTTT. This translates into CASSEADRGRQPQHF.

This clone is medium-sized (0.01 to 0.1%) within its sample. The rearrangement links TRBV20-1 to TRBJ2-2; D may correspond to TRBD1 or TRBD2 (6 bases each). This CDR3 is built from 16 residues. V shed 0 bases and J shed 3 bases, with 14 bases lying between them. Germline assignment: CDR1 DFQATT and CDR2 SNEGSKA (reference sequence). The CDR3 DNA reads as TGCAGTGCTAGAGATCCTGACAGGAGGGACACCGGGGAGCTGTTTTTT. Amino acid sequence: CSARDPDRRDTGELFF.

This clone was counted many times. The chain carries TRBV5-8 and TRBJ2-7; 8 bases are a match to TRBD1. The trim removed 1 base at V and 7 bases at J, leaving 10 bases unmatched. The CDR3 spans 15 residues. The germline gives CDR1 SGHTS, CDR2 YDEGEE. CDR3 bases: TGTGCCAGCAGCTTGCGGCGGGGACAGGTACTTGAGCAGTACTTC. It yields the protein CASSLRRGQVLEQYF.

The table lists this clone with many counts. V usage is TRBV20-1 and J usage is TRBJ2-1; 7 bases line up with TRBD2. The J segment lost 6 bases and the V segment lost 0 bases, leaving 8 bases of the junction unmatched. The germline gives CDR1 DFQATT, CDR2 SNEGSKA (reference sequence). The CDR3 consists of 15 residues. The CDR3 reads CSAREGGWESNEQFF. CDR3 nucleotides: TGCAGTGCTAGAGAGGGGGGGTGGGAGAGCAATGAGCAGTTCTTC.

The sample holds many counts of this clone. The chain couples TRBV7-9 to TRBJ2-1; 9 bases fit TRBD2. The CDR3 loop spans 18 amino acids. CDR1 is SEHNR, CDR2 FQNEAQ, per germline (reference sequence). Trimming took 4 bases from V and 1 from J; bases not matched to a gene: 11. Written as DNA, the CDR3 is TGTGCCAGCAGCTCCTGGGGCGGGAGGGCCTTGTCCTACAATGAGCAGTTCTTC. Its protein is CASSSWGGRALSYNEQFF.

This clone occurred many times. The chain joins TRBV20-1 to TRBJ2-7, with 9 bases lining up with TRBD1. Germline V gene data show CDR1 as DFQATT and CDR2 as SNEGSKA (reference sequence). The J segment lost 2 bases and the V segment lost 3 bases, leaving 5 bases of the junction unmatched. This CDR3 region has 14 residues. CDR3 sequence: CSASVDRGAYEQYF. The DNA of the CDR3 is TGCAGTGCTAGCGTTGACAGGGGGGCCTACGAGCAGTACTTC.

This clone was seen at least ten times. The chain links TRBV18 to TRBJ2-5; D is possibly TRBD1 or TRBD2 (6 bases each). This CDR3 contains 16 residues. Looked up from germline, CDR1 is KGHSH and CDR2 is LQKENI. Trimming stripped 2 bases from V and 4 bases from J, with 17 bases between. CDR3 sequence: CASSPSNSGGGETQYF. The CDR3 region has the DNA TGTGCCAGCTCACCAAGTAATAGCGGAGGGGGAGAGACCCAGTACTTC.

This clone was detected a few times. This chain connects TRBV6-1 to TRBJ1-5, with 8 bases identical to TRBD1. Germline values: CDR1 MNHNS, CDR2 SASEGT. This CDR3 comprises 15 residues. J lost 6 bases, V lost 5 bases, and 9 bases had no gene match. The chain's CDR3 is CASSPQDREVQPQHF. The CDR3 region has the DNA TGTGCCAGCAGTCCGCAGGACAGGGAGGTTCAGCCCCAGCATTTT.

There are many counts of this clone. The CDR3 loop reads CATLVVGEPTNTGELFF. The CDR3 DNA reads TGTGCCACCCTAGTGGTGGGGGAGCCCACGAACACCGGGGAGCTGTTTTTT. The chain has TRBV2 and TRBJ2-2; TRBD1 or TRBD2 may be the D gene (5 bases each). V lost 10 bases to trimming and J lost 0 bases, with 21 bases between them. The CDR3 has 17 amino acids. Per germline, CDR1 SNHLY and CDR2 FYNNEI.

This chain connects TRBV6-1 to TRBJ1-3; D ambiguous. The V end was cut by 5 bases, the J end by 0 bases, with 8 bases between. Germline V CDR1 and CDR2: MNHNS, SASEGT. CDR3 length: 14 residues. The CDR3 DNA follows: TGTGCCAGCAGTCCGCTGAGCTCTGGAAACACCATATATTTT. The encoded protein is CASSPLSSGNTIYF.

This clone has a handful of counts. One end of the junction is discordant with germline, which a read error may explain. The rearrangement links TRBV2 to TRBJ2-2; D perhaps matches TRBD1 (6 bases). The CDR3 consists of 15 residues. Germline loops: CDR1 SNHLY, CDR2 FYNNEI. CDR3 sequence (DNA): TGTGCCAGCACAGGACAGTGGACGAACACCGGGGAGCTATTTTTT. Encoded protein: CASTGQWTNTGELFF.